The clone carrying this TCR beta chain was seen repeatedly, ten times or more. CDR3 length: 14 residues. From germline, CDR1 is LGHNA and CDR2 YSLEER. V lost 4 bases and J lost 3, with 12 bases in between. Unique molecular identifiers were built into the TCRbeta library. One entry per CDR3 protein results from TCRdb running MiXCR on the PCR reads. This table has around 240,000 distinct CDR3 sequences, roughly 8.2% appearing once. This sample was included in a study of T-cell reconstitution after alpha-beta-depleted transplantation in children. This sequence originates from a male patient between 5 and 17 years old who had a stem cell transplant for acute lymphoblastic leukemia, so the T cells may come from the graft donor. The chain uses TRBV4-3 and TRBJ1-2, with D maybe TRBD1 (5 bases). The specimen was PBMCs, mostly from graft donor cells, collected 180 days after TCRalphabeta/CD19-depleted stem cell transplant. CDR3 region: CASSLGRGHYGYTF. The CDR3 coding sequence is TGCGCCAGCAGCCTCGGGAGGGGCCACTATGGCTACACCTTC.